This note documents a single T cell receptor (beta chain) sequence. Its specificity is not known. The data are from a study of shared clonotypes between healthy human individuals. Method: immunoSEQ multiplex PCR; TCRdb's copy keeps in-frame clones and lacks some. The sample records over 2 million clones, under 95% being singletons. Whole-study results and caveats: All-four-donor shared clonotypes had higher generation probabilities than non-shared clonotypes did. Donors were few, which limited the genetic and exposure-history diversity represented. Despite large depth, rarefaction showed incomplete sorted-subset sequencing.

The sequencing sample was made of naive CD4+ T cells from PBMCs. Subset: CD45RA+ positively selected. The receptor was isolated from a man aged 18 to 30 in good health. Some clones in this sample may be carry-over from other donors' samples.

As DNA, the CDR3 is TGTGCCAGCAGCTTTTTCCTCCGGGACAGGGAAGCCCAAGAGACCCAGTACTTC. This translates into CASSFFLRDREAQETQYF. The J gene is TRBJ2-5, the V gene TRBV7-3, with 9 bases lining up with TRBD1. This CDR3 spans 18 amino acids. Unmatched junction bases numbered 12, after V lost 3 bases and J lost 1 base. Germline CDR1 reads SGHTA; CDR2 reads FQGTGA.